The sequence of this T cell receptor beta chain was determined in a study of T-cell memory formation after mild COVID-19. Study overall: Among the donors, TCR clusters were largely specific to each donor.

The length of the CDR3 is 15 residues. Germline-derived CDR1 and CDR2 are GTSNPN and SVGIG (reference sequence). The V end was cut by 4 bases, the J end by 4 bases, with 20 bases between. The authors produced TCR alpha and TCR beta cDNA libraries with sample barcodes and UMIs by 5'RACE using constant-segment primers. TCRdb reprocessed the 5' RACE reads via MiXCR and lists one record per CDR3 protein. The sample gives hundreds of thousands of distinct CDR3 sequences, 20% to 25% of which show up once; under 8.5% is in the top ten. This clonotype occurred a few times. The sample was PBMCs or a T cell subset sorted from them (not recorded which). V and J are TRBV30 and TRBJ2-7; tentative D call: TRBD2 (7 bases). The sequence was obtained from an adult woman who had mild COVID-19 (a few samples of this study predate the infection). Cell type and time point are not known. CDR3 nucleotide sequence: TGTGCCTGGAATTTGGGGGGGGCTTCGAAATACGAGCAGTACTTC. It codes for CAWNLGGASKYEQYF.